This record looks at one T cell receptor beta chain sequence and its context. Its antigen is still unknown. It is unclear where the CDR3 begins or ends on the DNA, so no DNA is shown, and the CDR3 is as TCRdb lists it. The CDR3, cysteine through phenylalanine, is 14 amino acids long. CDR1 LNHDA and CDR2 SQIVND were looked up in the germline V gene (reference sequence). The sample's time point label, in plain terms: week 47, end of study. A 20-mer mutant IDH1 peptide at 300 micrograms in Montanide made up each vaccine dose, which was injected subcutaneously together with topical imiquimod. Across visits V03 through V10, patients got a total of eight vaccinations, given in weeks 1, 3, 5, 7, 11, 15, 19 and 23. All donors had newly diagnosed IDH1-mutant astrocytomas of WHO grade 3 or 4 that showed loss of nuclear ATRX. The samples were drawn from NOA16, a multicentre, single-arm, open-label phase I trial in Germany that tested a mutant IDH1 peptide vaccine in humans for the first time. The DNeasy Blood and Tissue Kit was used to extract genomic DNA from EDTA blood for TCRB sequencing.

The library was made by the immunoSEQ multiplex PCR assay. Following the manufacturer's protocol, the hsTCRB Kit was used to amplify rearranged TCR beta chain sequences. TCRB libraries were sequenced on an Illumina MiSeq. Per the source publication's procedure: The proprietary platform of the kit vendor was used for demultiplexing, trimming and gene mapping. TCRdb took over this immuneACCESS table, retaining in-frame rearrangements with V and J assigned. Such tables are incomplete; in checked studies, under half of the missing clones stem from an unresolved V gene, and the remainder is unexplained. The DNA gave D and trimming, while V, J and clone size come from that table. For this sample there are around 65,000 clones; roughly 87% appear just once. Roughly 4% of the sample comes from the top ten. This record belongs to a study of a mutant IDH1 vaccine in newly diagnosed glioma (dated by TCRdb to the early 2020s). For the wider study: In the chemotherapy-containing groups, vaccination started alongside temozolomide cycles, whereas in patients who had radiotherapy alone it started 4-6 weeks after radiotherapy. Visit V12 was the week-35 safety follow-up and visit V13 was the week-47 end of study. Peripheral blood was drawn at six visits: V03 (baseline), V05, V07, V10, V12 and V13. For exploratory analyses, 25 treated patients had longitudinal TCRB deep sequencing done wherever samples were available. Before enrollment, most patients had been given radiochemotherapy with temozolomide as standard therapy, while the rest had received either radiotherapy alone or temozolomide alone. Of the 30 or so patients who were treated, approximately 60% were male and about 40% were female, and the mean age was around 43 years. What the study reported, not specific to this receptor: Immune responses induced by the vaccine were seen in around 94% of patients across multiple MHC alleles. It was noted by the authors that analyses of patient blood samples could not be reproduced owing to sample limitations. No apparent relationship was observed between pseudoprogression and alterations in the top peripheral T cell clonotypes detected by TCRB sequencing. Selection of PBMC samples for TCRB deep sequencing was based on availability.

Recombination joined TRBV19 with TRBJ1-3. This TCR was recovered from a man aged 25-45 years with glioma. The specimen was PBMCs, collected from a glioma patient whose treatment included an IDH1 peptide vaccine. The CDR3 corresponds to CASTSGSSGNTIYF.